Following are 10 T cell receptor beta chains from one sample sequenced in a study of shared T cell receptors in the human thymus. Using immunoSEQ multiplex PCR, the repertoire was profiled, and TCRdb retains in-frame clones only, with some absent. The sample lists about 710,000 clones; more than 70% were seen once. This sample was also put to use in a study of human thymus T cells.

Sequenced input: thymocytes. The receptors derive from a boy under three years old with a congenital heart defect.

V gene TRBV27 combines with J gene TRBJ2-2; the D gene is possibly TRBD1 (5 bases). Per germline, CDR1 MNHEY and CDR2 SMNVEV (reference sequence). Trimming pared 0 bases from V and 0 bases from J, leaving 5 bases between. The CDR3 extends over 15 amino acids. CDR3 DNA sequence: TGTGCCAGCAGTTTATCGACAGCGAACACCGGGGAGCTGTTTTTT. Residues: CASSLSTANTGELFF.

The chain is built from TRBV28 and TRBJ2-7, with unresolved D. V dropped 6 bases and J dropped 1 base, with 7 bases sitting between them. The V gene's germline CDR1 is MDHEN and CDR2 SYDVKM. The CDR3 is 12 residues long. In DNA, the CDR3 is TGTGCCAGCAGGGCAGATTCCTACGAGCAGTACTTC. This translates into CASRADSYEQYF. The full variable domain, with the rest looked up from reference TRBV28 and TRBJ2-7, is DVKVTQSSRYLVKRTGEKVFLECVQDMDHENMFWYRQDPGLGLRLIYFSYDVKMKEKGDIPEGYSVSREKKERFSLILESASTNQTSMYLCASRADSYEQYFGPGTRLTVT.

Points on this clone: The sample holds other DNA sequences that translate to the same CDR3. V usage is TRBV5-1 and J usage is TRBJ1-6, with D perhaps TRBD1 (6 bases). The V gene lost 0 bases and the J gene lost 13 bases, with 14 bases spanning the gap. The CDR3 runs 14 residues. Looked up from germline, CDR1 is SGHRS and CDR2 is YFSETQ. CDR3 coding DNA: TGCGCCAGCAGCTTGGAGGGGGATAGTTCCCCCCTCCACTTT. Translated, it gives CASSLEGDSSPLHF.

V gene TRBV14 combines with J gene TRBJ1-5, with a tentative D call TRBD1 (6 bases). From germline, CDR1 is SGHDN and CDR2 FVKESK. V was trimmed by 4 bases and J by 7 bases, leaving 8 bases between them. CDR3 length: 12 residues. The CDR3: CASSRRGQPQHF. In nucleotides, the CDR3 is TGTGCCAGCAGCCGCAGGGGCCAGCCCCAGCATTTT.

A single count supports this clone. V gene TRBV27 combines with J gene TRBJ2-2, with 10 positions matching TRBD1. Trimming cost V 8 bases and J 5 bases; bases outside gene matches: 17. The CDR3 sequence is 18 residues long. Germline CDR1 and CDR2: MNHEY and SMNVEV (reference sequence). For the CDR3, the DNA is TGTGCCAGCGCACCCACTCCGGGACAGGGGTCCCTGACCGGGGAGCTGTTTTTT. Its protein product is CASAPTPGQGSLTGELFF.

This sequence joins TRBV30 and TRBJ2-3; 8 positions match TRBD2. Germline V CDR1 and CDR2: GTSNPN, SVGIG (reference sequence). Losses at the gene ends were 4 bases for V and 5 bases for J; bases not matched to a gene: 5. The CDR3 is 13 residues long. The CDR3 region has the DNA TGTGCCTGGATCGGGCGGGAGGTAGATACGCAGTATTTT. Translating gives CAWIGREVDTQYF.

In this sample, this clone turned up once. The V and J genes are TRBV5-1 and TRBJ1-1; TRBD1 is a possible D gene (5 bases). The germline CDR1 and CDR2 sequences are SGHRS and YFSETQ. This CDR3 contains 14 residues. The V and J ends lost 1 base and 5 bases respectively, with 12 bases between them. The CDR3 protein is CASSLFVGHTEAFF. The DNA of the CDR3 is TGCGCCAGCAGCTTGTTTGTGGGGCATACTGAAGCTTTCTTT.

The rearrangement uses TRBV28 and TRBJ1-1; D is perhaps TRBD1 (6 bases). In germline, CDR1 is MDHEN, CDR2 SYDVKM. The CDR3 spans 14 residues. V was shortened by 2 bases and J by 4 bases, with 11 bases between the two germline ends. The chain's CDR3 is CASSLQGRVTEAFF. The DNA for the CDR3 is TGTGCCAGCAGTTTACAGGGGCGGGTCACTGAAGCTTTCTTT.

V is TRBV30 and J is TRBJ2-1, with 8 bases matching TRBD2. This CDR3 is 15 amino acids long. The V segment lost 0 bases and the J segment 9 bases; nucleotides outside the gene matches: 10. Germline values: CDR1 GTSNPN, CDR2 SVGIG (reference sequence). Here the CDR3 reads CAWSVQAGVQGEQFF. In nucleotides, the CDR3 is TGTGCCTGGAGTGTACAAGCGGGAGTTCAGGGTGAGCAGTTCTTC.

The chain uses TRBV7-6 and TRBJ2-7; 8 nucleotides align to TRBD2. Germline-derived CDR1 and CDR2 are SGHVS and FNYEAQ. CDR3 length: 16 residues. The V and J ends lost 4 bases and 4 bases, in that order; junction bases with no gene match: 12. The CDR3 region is CASSCHSGEGIYEQYF. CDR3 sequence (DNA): TGTGCCAGCAGCTGCCATAGCGGGGAGGGGATTTACGAGCAGTACTTC.